Listed here are 11 T cell receptor beta chains from one sample, sequenced in a study of T cell responses to AZD1222 COVID-19 vaccine. Assay: immunoSEQ multiplex PCR; the TCRdb copy retains only in-frame clones and omits some. This sample has about 97,000 clones, with about 90% found just once. The sample consisted of peripheral blood, taken on day 0 of AZD1222 vaccination. The receptors were gathered from an adult in good health.

The genes are TRBV21-1 and TRBJ2-7; the DNA was not used to check the table's D call, TRBD2. TRBV21-1 is a pseudogene locus. This CDR3 is 19 amino acids long. Here the CDR3 reads CASSALLAGVMGTSYEQYF. The CDR3 bases are TGTGCCAGCAGCGCATTACTAGCGGGAGTAATGGGAACCTCCTACGAGCAGTACTTC.

The DNA of the CDR3 is TGTGCCAGCAGCCAAGAACTTGGGGCTTACGAGCAGTACTTC. Protein sequence: CASSQELGAYEQYF. This chain joins TRBV3-1 (or the pseudogene TRBV3-2) and TRBJ2-7, with D perhaps TRBD1 (5 bases). CDR3 size: 14 residues. Germline values: CDR1 LGHDT, CDR2 YNNKEL (reference sequence). V lost 0 bases to trimming and J lost 4 bases, with 10 bases between them.

V and J are TRBV28 and TRBJ2-7; D might be TRBD2 (6 bases). Germline loops: CDR1 MDHEN, CDR2 SYDVKM. CDR3 size: 14 residues. V was trimmed by 7 bases and J by 7 bases, leaving 20 bases between them. CDR3 sequence reads: CASIRTGSRGEQYF. DNA for the CDR3: TGTGCCAGCATAAGGACCGGGAGCCGGGGAGAGCAGTACTTC.

The CDR3 bases are TGCGCCAGCAGCTTGACCGCAGGCTCCTATAATTCACCCCTCCACTTT. As protein: CASSLTAGSYNSPLHF. The chain has TRBV5-1 and TRBJ1-6; D ambiguous. CDR3 length equals 16 residues. The germline CDR1 and CDR2 sequences are SGHRS and YFSETQ. V lost 1 base, J lost 0 bases, and 8 bases lay in between.

The V gene is TRBV19, the J gene TRBJ1-2; 8 bases line up with TRBD1. With 6 bases clipped from V and 0 bases from J, the junction kept 3 bases outside the gene matches. The CDR3 consists of 14 residues. In germline, CDR1 is LNHDA, CDR2 SQIVND (reference sequence). The DNA of the CDR3 is TGTGCCAGTAGGGACAGGGACGCTAACTATGGCTACACCTTC. It specifies CASRDRDANYGYTF. Combining the CDR3 with reference TRBV19 and TRBJ1-2 gives the whole variable domain DGGITQSPKYLFRKEGQNVTLSCEQNLNHDAMYWYRQDPGQGLRLIYYSQIVNDFQKGDIAEGYSVSREKKESFPLTVTSAQKNPTAFYLCASRDRDANYGYTFGSGTRLTVV.

The chain recombines TRBV7-9 with TRBJ2-1; D is perhaps TRBD1 or TRBD2 (5 bases each). CDR3 length equals 12 residues. The germline V gene encodes CDR1 SEHNR and CDR2 FQNEAQ (reference sequence). Trimming removed 4 bases from V and 15 bases from J, with 16 bases in between. This CDR3 is CASSWNRGEGFF. The CDR3 bases are TGTGCCAGCAGCTGGAATAGGGGAGAAGGGTTCTTC. Drawing the rest from reference TRBV7-9 and TRBJ2-1, the complete variable domain is DTGVSQNPRHKITKRGQNVTFRCDPISEHNRLYWYRQTLGQGPEFLTYFQNEAQLEKSRLLSDRFSAERPKGSFSTLEIQRTEQGDSAMYLCASSWNRGEGFFGPGTRLTVL.

The chain carries TRBV19 and TRBJ1-5; D is ambiguous. The CDR3 contains 13 residues. Looked up from germline, CDR1 is LNHDA and CDR2 is SQIVND (reference sequence). The ends were cut back, 5 bases at V and 3 bases at J, with 8 bases in the middle. The CDR3 region is CASSQQINQPQHF. Written as DNA, the CDR3 is TGTGCCAGTAGTCAGCAAATCAATCAGCCCCAGCATTTT.

The chain employs TRBV2 and TRBJ1-1, with D unresolved. Germline lookup yields CDR1 SNHLY and CDR2 FYNNEI. The CDR3 has 14 residues. Trimming removed 6 bases from V and 1 base from J, with 12 bases in between. The CDR3 here is CASRYRAPNTEAFF. The CDR3 region has the DNA TGTGCCAGCAGATACCGGGCCCCGAACACTGAAGCTTTCTTT.

J is TRBJ1-3 and V is TRBV5-5; 8 bases are shared with TRBD1. CDR1 and CDR2 (germline): SGHKS, YYEKEE (reference sequence). The CDR3 length is 13 residues. The J segment lost 6 bases and the V segment lost 5 bases, leaving 4 bases of the junction unmatched. In DNA, the CDR3 is TGTGCCAGCAGTAGGACAGGGATAAACACCATATATTTT. Translated: CASSRTGINTIYF.

The chain employs TRBV29-1 and TRBJ1-1; the D is unclear. The CDR3 spans 11 residues. V lost 4 bases to trimming and J lost 5 bases, with 8 bases between them. Germline V gene lookup returns CDR1 SQVTM and CDR2 ANQGSEA. The CDR3 DNA sequence: TGCAGCGTTGGCGTGGGAACTGAAGCTTTCTTT. Amino acid sequence: CSVGVGTEAFF.

This clone is a singleton in its sample. The chain couples TRBV24-1 to TRBJ2-1; D perhaps matches TRBD2 (5 bases). This CDR3 has 11 residues. The ends were cut back, 6 bases at V and 10 bases at J, with 9 bases in the middle. Germline V lookup: CDR1 KGHDR, CDR2 SFDVKD. Written as DNA, the CDR3 is TGTGCCACCAGTCACTCGGGAGAGCAGTTCTTC. It codes for CATSHSGEQFF.